This entry features one TCR beta chain sequence. The V end lost 4 bases, the J end lost 2 bases, and 15 bases lay between the germline ends. The CDR3 sequence is 15 residues long. Germline V gene lookup returns CDR1 MDHEN and CDR2 SYDVKM. The sample belongs to a study of blood T cell repertoires in COVID-19. Study-wide context: Both acute and convalescent COVID-19 samples were obtained from the United States, Italy and Spain. PBMCs, B-cell-depleted T cells, or T cells were the source of the cDNA or gDNA that made up the material.

Study processing details: Counts of nucleated cells, estimated from reference gene primer amplification, were obtained. The method was immunoSEQ multiplex PCR; TCRdb's version includes in-frame clones alone and lacks a portion of them. The V and J calls and clone size come from that table; D and trimming were worked out from the DNA. The sample holds more than 15,000 clones, around 87% seen once. The sample comprised peripheral blood. The chain recombines TRBV28 with TRBJ2-7, with a possible D match to TRBD1 (6 bases). The TCR comes from a human donor in a cohort sampled during active COVID-19. The CDR3: CASSSRQAPAYEQYF. The CDR3 nucleotides read TGTGCCAGCAGTTCGAGACAGGCTCCTGCCTACGAGCAGTACTTC.